This is a list of T cell receptor beta chains from one sample in a study of control samples from healthy donors and cancer patients. Profiling relied on immunoSEQ multiplex PCR, and the TCRdb table lists in-frame clones only, not all of them. The sample carries roughly 130,000 clones, approximately 91% recorded once. Specimen: blood. All receptors derive from a man aged 45-65 years in good health. CDR3s include the opening cysteine and the closing phenylalanine or tryptophan. A D gene is named only where the DNA matches it firmly. Only part of the rows carry a size: once, few, many, or a class if the clone is expanded.

.	16	TRBV4-1	TRBJ1-4	TRBD1	CASSPIATGGGEKLFF	TGCGCCAGCAGCCCGATAGCGACAGGGGGAGGGGAAAAACTGTTTTTT
.	15	TRBV13	TRBJ2-4	TRBD1	CASRNRGEAKNIQYF	TGTGCCAGCAGAAACAGGGGAGAGGCCAAAAACATTCAGTACTTC
.	12	TRBV3-1/TRBV3-2	TRBJ2-5	.	CASNVGQETQYF	TGTGCCAGCAACGTGGGGCAAGAGACCCAGTACTTC
.	13	TRBV6-4	TRBJ2-1	.	CASSDSSYNEQFF	TGTGCCAGCAGTGACTCTAGCTACAATGAGCAGTTCTTC
.	16	TRBV7-8	TRBJ2-1	.	CASSLGGGGLYNEQFF	TGTGCCAGCAGCTTAGGGGGGGGCGGCCTTTACAATGAGCAGTTCTTC
once	15	TRBV13	TRBJ2-5	TRBD2	CASSLRGGYQETQYF	TGTGCCAGCAGCCTGCGGGGGGGCTACCAAGAGACCCAGTACTTC
.	18	TRBV28	TRBJ2-6	.	CASSLLQGLGPGANVLTF	TGTGCCAGCAGTTTATTGCAGGGATTAGGTCCCGGGGCCAACGTCCTGACTTTC
.	16	TRBV7-5	TRBJ1-6	.	CVRSLVTRGYNSPLHF	TGTGTCAGAAGCTTAGTTACCAGGGGGTATAATTCACCCCTCCACTTT
.	14	TRBV28	TRBJ1-5	TRBD1	CATDKTGGGQPQHF	TGTGCCACCGATAAAACAGGGGGAGGTCAGCCCCAGCATTTT
.	11	TRBV29-1	TRBJ1-1	TRBD1	CSVRQGGEAFF	TGCAGCGTAAGACAGGGAGGTGAAGCTTTCTTT
.	14	TRBV7-9	TRBJ1-5	.	CASSLGVSNQPQHF	TGTGCCAGCAGCTTAGGGGTTAGCAATCAGCCCCAGCATTTT
.	12	TRBV11-2	TRBJ1-2	.	CASSPVGYGYTF	TGTGCCAGCAGCCCAGTTGGCTATGGCTACACCTTC
.	17	TRBV5-1	TRBJ2-1	TRBD2	CASSLAGTSGVYNEQFF	TGCGCCAGCAGCTTGGCGGGGACTAGCGGAGTTTACAATGAGCAGTTCTTC
.	13	TRBV19	TRBJ2-1	TRBD2	CASSQRGPNEQFF	TGTGCCAGTAGTCAGCGGGGGCCCAATGAGCAGTTCTTC
.	13	TRBV30	TRBJ1-6	.	CAWKAAWSSPLHF	TGTGCCTGGAAGGCCGCTTGGAGTTCACCCCTCCACTTT
.	15	TRBV4-1	TRBJ2-2	.	CASSQKPGGAGELFF	TGCGCCAGCAGCCAAAAGCCTGGGGGTGCCGGGGAGCTGTTTTTT
.	23	TRBV23-1	TRBJ1-6	.	CASSQPLQRVETYLAGNNSPLHF	TGCGCCAGCAGTCAACCACTGCAGCGGGTAGAAACGTACTTAGCGGGAAATAATTCACCCCTCCACTTT
.	17	TRBV7-9	TRBJ1-5	.	CASSLTPARQGVEPQHF	TGTGCCAGCAGCTTAACCCCGGCCCGACAAGGGGTCGAGCCCCAGCATTTT
.	16	TRBV4-1	TRBJ2-3	TRBD2	CASNRGLAGDTDTQYF	TGCGCCAGCAACCGGGGACTAGCGGGGGACACAGATACGCAGTATTTT
.	16	TRBV5-1	TRBJ2-3	TRBD1	CASSLQGHTGTDTQYF	TGCGCCAGCAGTCTACAGGGGCACACCGGCACAGATACGCAGTATTTT
.	13	TRBV6-5	TRBJ2-7	.	CASSYWGPNEQYF	TGTGCCAGCAGTTACTGGGGCCCCAACGAGCAGTACTTC
.	14	TRBV7-9	TRBJ2-2	.	CASSPKVGSGELFF	TGTGCCAGCAGCCCCAAGGTTGGTTCCGGGGAGCTGTTTTTT
.	16	TRBV30	TRBJ2-2	.	CAWSDRNTLRTGELFF	TGTGCCTGGAGTGACAGGAATACGTTACGGACCGGGGAGCTGTTTTTT
.	15	TRBV6-5	TRBJ1-1	.	CASSYSSGKGTEAFF	TGTGCCAGCAGTTACTCTTCAGGGAAGGGCACTGAAGCTTTCTTT
.	12	TRBV29-1	TRBJ2-1	.	CSVRASGNEQFF	TGCAGCGTCAGGGCCAGCGGCAATGAGCAGTTCTTC
.	14	TRBV19	TRBJ1-1	TRBD1	CASVGQGAAAEAFF	TGTGCCAGTGTCGGACAGGGGGCGGCGGCTGAAGCTTTCTTT
once	16	TRBV5-1	TRBJ2-1	.	CASSLAPVNNYNEQFF	TGCGCCAGCAGCTTGGCCCCGGTTAACAACTACAATGAGCAGTTCTTC
.	15	TRBV14	TRBJ2-1	TRBD2	CASSQTRASGYEQFF	TGTGCCAGCAGCCAAACTCGGGCTAGCGGATATGAGCAGTTCTTC
few	14	TRBV12-5	TRBJ2-1	.	CASVPRQDYNEQFF	TGTGCTAGTGTCCCCCGACAGGACTACAATGAGCAGTTCTTC
.	15	TRBV11-2	TRBJ2-1	.	CASSATQSSYNEQFF	TGTGCCAGCAGCGCGACTCAGAGCTCCTACAATGAGCAGTTCTTC
few	15	TRBV2	TRBJ2-5	TRBD1	CASRAGTGFRETQYF	TGTGCCAGCAGAGCCGGGACAGGGTTCAGGGAGACCCAGTACTTC